This passage covers 18 T cell receptor beta chains from one sample sequenced in a study of T cell responses to AZD1222 COVID-19 vaccine. Repertoires were generated with immunoSEQ multiplex PCR, while TCRdb's copy carries only in-frame clones and drops some. The sample consists of around 140,000 clones, about 82% of them appearing once. This sample comprised peripheral blood, obtained 28 days after the second dose of the MenACWY control vaccine. These TCRs come from an adult who received the MenACWY meningococcal vaccine as a control.

The rearrangement links TRBV3-1 (or the pseudogene TRBV3-2) to TRBJ2-5; D not resolved. V was pared by 6 bases and J by 0 bases, with 8 bases between. The CDR3 is 13 amino acids. Germline lookup yields CDR1 LGHDT and CDR2 YNNKEL (reference sequence). The CDR3 spells CASRPPYQETQYF. The CDR3 DNA sequence: TGTGCCAGCAGACCCCCGTACCAAGAGACCCAGTACTTC.

This chain joins TRBV4-1 and TRBJ1-2, with a possible D match to TRBD1 (5 bases). CDR3 length: 16 amino acids. Looked up from germline, CDR1 is MGHRA and CDR2 is YSYEKL. The V gene lost 2 bases and the J gene lost 5 bases, with 18 bases spanning the gap. CDR3 protein: CASSQPGTARIYGYTF. CDR3 nucleotides: TGCGCCAGCAGCCAACCCGGGACCGCGAGAATTTATGGCTACACCTTC.

This clone was counted only a few times. In DNA form, the CDR3 reads TGTGCCAGCAGCTTAAAGAGGAACACTGAAGCTTTCTTT. It codes for CASSLKRNTEAFF. The chain uses TRBV11-3 and TRBJ1-1; D gene unclear. Trimming cost V 2 bases and J 1 base, with 5 bases left between them. The V gene's germline CDR1 is SGHNT and CDR2 YENEEA. The CDR3 covers 13 residues.

The rearrangement links TRBV4-3 to TRBJ1-6, with D hard to call. Trimming removed 0 bases from V and 7 bases from J, with 4 bases in between. The CDR3 runs to 13 residues. CDR1 LGHNA and CDR2 YSLEER come from the germline V gene. CDR3 sequence (DNA): TGCGCCAGCAGCCAAGATTGGAATTCACCCCTCCACTTT. It is translated as CASSQDWNSPLHF.

The sample holds one count of this clone. V and J are TRBV6-2 or TRBV6-3 and TRBJ2-7; D is unresolved. Trimming removed 5 bases at V and 4 bases at J, with 6 bases between. CDR1 and CDR2 from the germline V gene are MNHEY and SVGEGT. The CDR3 is made up of 11 amino acids. CDR3 DNA: TGTGCCAGCAGTCTCCCGTACGAGCAGTACTTC. Translation: CASSLPYEQYF.

This clone was observed once. This chain joins TRBV5-1 and TRBJ1-2; D unresolved. CDR3 length: 14 residues. Germline CDR1 SGHRS, CDR2 YFSETQ. Trimming stripped 3 bases from V and 0 bases from J, with 9 bases between. CDR3 sequence reads: CASSSGPANYGYTF. The DNA for the CDR3 is TGCGCCAGCAGCTCGGGCCCCGCTAACTATGGCTACACCTTC.

V and J are TRBV5-6 and TRBJ1-5, with TRBD1 matching over 7 bases. V was pared by 1 base and J by 6 bases, with 4 bases of the junction left unmatched. Germline-derived CDR1 and CDR2 are SGHDT and YYEEEE. The CDR3 sequence is 14 residues long. CDR3 region: CASSLSAGGQPQHF. CDR3 DNA: TGTGCCAGCAGCTTGTCCGCAGGGGGTCAGCCCCAGCATTTT.

The chain uses TRBV27 and TRBJ1-1; possible D gene TRBD1, 6 bases. Germline CDR1 is MNHEY and CDR2 is SMNVEV (reference sequence). The V and J ends lost 5 bases and 0 bases respectively, with 10 bases between them. The CDR3 extends over 14 amino acids. The CDR3, as DNA: TGTGCCAGCAGTCCAGACAGGCTGAACACTGAAGCTTTCTTT. Amino acid sequence: CASSPDRLNTEAFF.

This chain uses TRBV4-2 with TRBJ1-5; the D is unclear. There are 18 residues in the CDR3. Trimming removed 0 bases at V and 0 bases at J, with 15 bases between. CDR1 LGHNA and CDR2 YNFKEQ come from the germline V gene. The CDR3 loop is CASSQDQSTFASNQPQHF. CDR3 bases: TGTGCCAGCAGCCAAGATCAAAGTACGTTCGCTAGCAATCAGCCCCAGCATTTT.

This chain links TRBV30 with TRBJ2-7, with 12 bases that match TRBD2. Germline CDR1 reads GTSNPN; CDR2 reads SVGIG (reference sequence). The CDR3 loop spans 14 amino acids. V dropped 2 bases and J dropped 2; count of bases not matched to a gene: 1. Written as DNA, the CDR3 is TGTGCCTGGAGTCTAGCGGGAGGGCCCTACGAGCAGTACTTC. This codes for CAWSLAGGPYEQYF. Drawing the rest from reference TRBV30 and TRBJ2-7, the complete variable domain is SQTIHQWPATLVQPVGSPLSLECTVEGTSNPNLYWYRQAAGRGLQLLFYSVGIGQISSEVPQNLSASRPQDRQFILSSKKLLLSDSGFYLCAWSLAGGPYEQYFGPGTRLTVT.

The rearrangement uses TRBV5-1 and TRBJ1-4; 7 nucleotides align to TRBD1. This CDR3 has 14 amino acids. Per the germline V gene, CDR1 is SGHRS and CDR2 is YFSETQ. V lost 7 bases to trimming and J lost 5 bases; unmatched junction nucleotides: 8. The CDR3 DNA reads as TGCGCCAGCCGCTCTCTGACAGGGAATGAAAAACTGTTTTTT. It codes for CASRSLTGNEKLFF.

This chain uses TRBV19 with TRBJ2-2; the D gene is possibly TRBD1 (5 bases). V shed 3 bases and J shed 3 bases, with 11 bases lying between them. Germline V gene lookup returns CDR1 LNHDA and CDR2 SQIVND (reference sequence). This CDR3 is built from 15 residues. The CDR3 DNA sequence: TGTGCCAGTAGTATTCAACCAGGGCACACCGGGGAGCTGTTTTTT. Its translation: CASSIQPGHTGELFF.

This chain links TRBV5-1 with TRBJ1-4; maybe TRBD1 (6 bases). The CDR3 spans 14 residues. From germline, CDR1 is SGHRS and CDR2 YFSETQ. With 3 bases removed from V and 2 bases from J, the gap between germline ends came to 8 bases. CDR3 region: CASSSGQTNEKLFF. The CDR3, as DNA: TGCGCCAGCAGCTCCGGACAGACTAATGAAAAACTGTTTTTT. Supplemented by reference TRBV5-1 and TRBJ1-4, the full variable domain reads KAGVTQTPRYLIKTRGQQVTLSCSPISGHRSVSWYQQTPGQGLQFLFEYFSETQRNKGNFPGRFSGRQFSNSRSEMNVSTLELGDSALYLCASSSGQTNEKLFFGSGTQLSVL.

This clone showed up just once. The V call is TRBV9, the J call TRBJ2-2; tentative D call: TRBD1 (6 bases). The V end was cut by 1 base, the J end by 6 bases, with 13 bases between. Germline CDR1 and CDR2: SGDLS and YYNGEE. The CDR3 spans 15 residues. Here the CDR3 reads CASSVNNRESGELFF. CDR3 nucleotide sequence: TGTGCCAGCAGCGTAAATAACAGGGAGTCCGGGGAGCTGTTTTTT. The variable domain in full, completed from reference TRBV9 and TRBJ2-2, reads DSGVTQTPKHLITATGQRVTLRCSPRSGDLSVYWYQQSLDQGLQFLIQYYNGEERAKGNILERFSAQQFPDLHSELNLSSLELGDSALYFCASSVNNRESGELFFGEGSRLTVL.

The table lists this clone with a few counts. The chain links TRBV13 to TRBJ1-5; D perhaps matches TRBD1 (5 bases). Germline CDR1 is PRHDT and CDR2 is FYEKMQ (reference sequence). Trimming cost V 3 bases and J 6 bases, with 12 bases left between them. This CDR3 region has 14 residues. The DNA of the CDR3 is TGTGCCAGCAGCTTGGGGGGATCGGGTCAGCCCCAGCATTTT. Translating it yields CASSLGGSGQPQHF. The variable domain in full, completed from reference TRBV13 and TRBJ1-5, reads AAGVIQSPRHLIKEKRETATLKCYPIPRHDTVYWYQQGPGQDPQFLISFYEKMQSDKGSIPDRFSAQQFSDYHSELNMSSLELGDSALYFCASSLGGSGQPQHFGDGTRLSIL.

The rearrangement uses TRBV5-1 and TRBJ2-2; possibly TRBD1 for D (6 bases). The CDR3 loop spans 16 amino acids. V dropped 6 bases and J dropped 3 bases, with 18 bases sitting between them. The germline CDR1 and CDR2 sequences are SGHRS and YFSETQ. The CDR3 loop reads CASTKTGGIDTGELFF. The CDR3 nucleotides are TGCGCCAGCACCAAGACAGGAGGTATTGACACCGGGGAGCTGTTTTTT.

The gene calls are TRBV5-1 and TRBJ1-1; 9 bases fit TRBD1. The CDR3 has 16 residues. Looked up from germline, CDR1 is SGHRS and CDR2 is YFSETQ. V gave up 7 bases and J gave up 7 bases; unmatched junction bases: 17. CDR3 protein: CASVPTGGAGTNEAFF. CDR3 coding DNA: TGCGCCAGCGTACCCACAGGGGGCGCGGGTACAAATGAAGCTTTCTTT.

This chain connects TRBV18 to TRBJ1-5, with a possible D match to TRBD1 (5 bases). Germline V gene lookup returns CDR1 KGHSH and CDR2 LQKENI. This CDR3 has 14 amino acids. Trimming stripped 5 bases from V and 6 bases from J, with 14 bases between. The CDR3 bases are TGTGCCAGCTCAGGGGAGGGGCACGGTCAGCCCCAGCATTTT. Amino acids: CASSGEGHGQPQHF.